This TCR beta chain was profiled in a study of regulatory T cells in long-lasting Graves disease. This clonotype was counted at least ten times. Its antigen is unidentified. Investigators prepared the TCR beta libraries by applying iRepertoire HTBI primers and Arm-PCR of CDR3 regions. TCRdb independently ran MiXCR on the multiplex PCR reads; one entry per CDR3 protein. The table has 400,000 to 500,000 distinct CDR3 sequences, about a sixth seen once. Study outcomes and limitations: Lower TCR diversity characterized persistent Graves' patients relative to newly diagnosed patients.

As for time point: newly diagnosed GD, antithyroid drugs for less than 3 months. TCR sequences were obtained from RNA taken from PBMCs. Another study also made use of these data, one on T cells in Graves' hyperthyroidism and ophthalmopathy. This second report adds: Lactation, pregnancy, other autoimmune disease or uncontrolled infection led to exclusion of patients. The HTBI primer set was used in a first-round RT-PCR of the TCR CDR3.

This sample comprised peripheral blood mononuclear cells (PBMCs), obtained at new diagnosis, from a patient treated with antithyroid drugs. The source is a woman between 18 and 29 years old with Graves disease.

The CDR3 here is CSATDRGRQETQYF. The CDR3 DNA sequence: TGCAGTGCGACTGACAGGGGCAGACAAGAGACCCAGTACTTC. The V and J genes are TRBV20-1 and TRBJ2-5, with TRBD1 matching 8 bases. Trimming took 6 bases from V and 2 from J; bases not matched to a gene: 8. The CDR3 is 14 amino acids. Germline V gene sequence: CDR1 DFQATT, CDR2 SNEGSKA (reference sequence).